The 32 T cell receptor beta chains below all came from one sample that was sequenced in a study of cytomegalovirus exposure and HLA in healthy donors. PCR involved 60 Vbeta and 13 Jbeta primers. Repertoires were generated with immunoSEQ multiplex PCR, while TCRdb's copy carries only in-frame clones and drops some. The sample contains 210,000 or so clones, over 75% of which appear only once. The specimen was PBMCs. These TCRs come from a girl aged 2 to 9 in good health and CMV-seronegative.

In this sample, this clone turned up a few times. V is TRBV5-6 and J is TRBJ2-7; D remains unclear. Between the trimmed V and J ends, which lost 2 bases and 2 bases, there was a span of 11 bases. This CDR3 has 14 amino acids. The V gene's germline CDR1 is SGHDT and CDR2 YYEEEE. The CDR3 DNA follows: TGTGCCAGCAGCTTCTATTCAGCGACCTACGAGCAGTACTTC. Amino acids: CASSFYSATYEQYF. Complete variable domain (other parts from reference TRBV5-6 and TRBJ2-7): DAGVTQSPTHLIKTRGQQVTLRCSPKSGHDTVSWYQQALGQGPQFIFQYYEEEERQRGNFPDRFSGHQFPNYSSELNVNALLLGDSALYLCASSFYSATYEQYFGPGTRLTVT.

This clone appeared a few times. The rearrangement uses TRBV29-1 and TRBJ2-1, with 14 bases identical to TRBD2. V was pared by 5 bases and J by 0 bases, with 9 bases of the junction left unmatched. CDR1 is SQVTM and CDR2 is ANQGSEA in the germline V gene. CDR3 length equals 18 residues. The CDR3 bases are TGCAGCGTTTCCCGGACTAGCGGGGGGAGAGGCTCCTACAATGAGCAGTTCTTC. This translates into CSVSRTSGGRGSYNEQFF.

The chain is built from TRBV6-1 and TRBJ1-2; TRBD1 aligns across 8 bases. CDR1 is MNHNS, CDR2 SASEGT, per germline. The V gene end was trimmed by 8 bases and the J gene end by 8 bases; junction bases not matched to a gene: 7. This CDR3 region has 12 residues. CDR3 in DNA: TGTGCCAGCCGCCGGACAGGGTCCGGCTACACCTTC. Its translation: CASRRTGSGYTF.

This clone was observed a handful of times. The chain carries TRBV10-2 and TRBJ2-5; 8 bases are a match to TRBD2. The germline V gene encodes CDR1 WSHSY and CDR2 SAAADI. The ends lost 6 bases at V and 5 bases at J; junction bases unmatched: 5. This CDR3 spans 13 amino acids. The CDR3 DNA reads TGCGCCAGCAGCACGGGACTAGAGGAGACCCAGTACTTC. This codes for CASSTGLEETQYF.

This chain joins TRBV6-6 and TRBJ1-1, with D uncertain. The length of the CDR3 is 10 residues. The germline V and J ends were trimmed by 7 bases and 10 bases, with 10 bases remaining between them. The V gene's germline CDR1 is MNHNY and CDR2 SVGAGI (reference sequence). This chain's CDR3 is CASMGVVAFF. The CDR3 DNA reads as TGTGCCAGCATGGGAGTGGTAGCTTTCTTT.

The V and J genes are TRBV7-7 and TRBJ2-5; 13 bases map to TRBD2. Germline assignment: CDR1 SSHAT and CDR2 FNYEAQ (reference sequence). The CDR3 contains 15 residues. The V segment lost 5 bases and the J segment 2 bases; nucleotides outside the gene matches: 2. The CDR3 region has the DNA TGTGCCAGCAGCCAACTAGCGGGAGGGCAAGAGACCCAGTACTTC. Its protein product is CASSQLAGGQETQYF.

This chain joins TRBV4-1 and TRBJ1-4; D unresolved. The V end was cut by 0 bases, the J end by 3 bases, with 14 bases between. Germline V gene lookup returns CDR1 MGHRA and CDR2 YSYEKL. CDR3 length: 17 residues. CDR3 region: CASSQEVGYGPNEKLFF. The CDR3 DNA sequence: TGCGCCAGCAGCCAAGAAGTTGGTTATGGCCCTAATGAAAAACTGTTTTTT.

CDR3 in amino acids: CASSLSGAMNTEAFF. CDR3 in DNA: TGTGCCAGCAGTTTATCGGGGGCCATGAACACTGAAGCTTTCTTT. The J gene is TRBJ1-1, the V gene TRBV27; a weak D match, TRBD1 (6 bases). Trimming cost V 0 bases and J 0 bases, with 8 bases left between them. From germline, CDR1 is MNHEY and CDR2 SMNVEV (reference sequence). This CDR3 comprises 15 residues.

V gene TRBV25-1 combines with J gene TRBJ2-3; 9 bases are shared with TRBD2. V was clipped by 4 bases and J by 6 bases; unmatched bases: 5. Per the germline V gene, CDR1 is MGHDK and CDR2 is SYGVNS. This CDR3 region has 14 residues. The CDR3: CASSGRTSVDTQYF. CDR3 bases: TGTGCCAGCAGTGGAAGGACTAGCGTCGATACGCAGTATTTT.

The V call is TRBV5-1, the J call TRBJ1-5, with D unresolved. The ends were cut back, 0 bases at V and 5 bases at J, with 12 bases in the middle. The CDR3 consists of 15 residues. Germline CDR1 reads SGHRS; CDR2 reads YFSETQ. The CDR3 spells CASSLAAGFYQPQHF. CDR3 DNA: TGCGCCAGCAGCTTGGCGGCAGGCTTCTATCAGCCCCAGCATTTT.

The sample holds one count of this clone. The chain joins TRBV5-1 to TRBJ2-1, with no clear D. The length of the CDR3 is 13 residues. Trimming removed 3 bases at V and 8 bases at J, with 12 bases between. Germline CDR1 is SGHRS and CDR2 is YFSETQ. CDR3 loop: CASSSTVADEQFF. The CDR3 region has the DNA TGCGCCAGCAGCTCCACGGTTGCTGATGAGCAGTTCTTC. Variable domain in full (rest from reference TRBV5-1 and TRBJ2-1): KAGVTQTPRYLIKTRGQQVTLSCSPISGHRSVSWYQQTPGQGLQFLFEYFSETQRNKGNFPGRFSGRQFSNSRSEMNVSTLELGDSALYLCASSSTVADEQFFGPGTRLTVL.

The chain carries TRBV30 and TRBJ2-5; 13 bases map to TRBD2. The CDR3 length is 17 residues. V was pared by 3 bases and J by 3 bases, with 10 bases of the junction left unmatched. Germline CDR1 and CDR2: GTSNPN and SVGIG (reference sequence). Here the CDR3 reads CAWSQGLAGAWEETQYF. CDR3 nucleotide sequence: TGTGCCTGGAGCCAAGGACTAGCGGGAGCGTGGGAAGAGACCCAGTACTTC.

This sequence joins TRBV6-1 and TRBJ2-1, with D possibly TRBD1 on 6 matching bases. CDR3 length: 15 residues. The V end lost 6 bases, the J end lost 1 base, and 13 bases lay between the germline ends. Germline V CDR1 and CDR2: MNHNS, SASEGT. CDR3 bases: TGTGCCAGCAGCGCCCGGACAGTTTCCTACAATGAGCAGTTCTTC. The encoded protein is CASSARTVSYNEQFF.

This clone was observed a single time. The CDR3 DNA is TGCAGCGTTGAAGGGCCGGACAGGGGCTACGAGCAGTACTTC. Protein: CSVEGPDRGYEQYF. This chain links TRBV29-1 with TRBJ2-7; 9 bases line up with TRBD1. V lost 1 base and J lost 3; bases outside the gene matches: 4. Germline V CDR1 and CDR2: SQVTM, ANQGSEA. The CDR3 length is 14 residues.

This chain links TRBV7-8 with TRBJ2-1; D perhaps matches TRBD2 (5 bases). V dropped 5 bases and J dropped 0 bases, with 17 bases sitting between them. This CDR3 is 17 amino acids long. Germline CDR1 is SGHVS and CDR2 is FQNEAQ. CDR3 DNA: TGTGCCAGCAGCCCCCCTGAGCGGTGGAGCTCCTACAATGAGCAGTTCTTC. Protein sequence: CASSPPERWSSYNEQFF.

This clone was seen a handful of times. Here the CDR3 reads CASSLTGLASNEQFF. The CDR3 bases are TGTGCCAGCAGTTTAACGGGACTAGCTTCCAATGAGCAGTTCTTC. The rearrangement links TRBV6-5 to TRBJ2-1; 9 bases match TRBD2. The CDR3 consists of 15 residues. Germline V gives CDR1 MNHEY, CDR2 SVGAGI. The ends lost 4 bases at V and 6 bases at J; junction bases unmatched: 7.

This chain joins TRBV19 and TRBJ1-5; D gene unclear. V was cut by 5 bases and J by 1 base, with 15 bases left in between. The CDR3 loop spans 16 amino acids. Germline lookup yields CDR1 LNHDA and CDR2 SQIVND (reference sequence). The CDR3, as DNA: TGTGCCAGTAGTGCCCCCCTGACATACAGCAATCAGCCCCAGCATTTT. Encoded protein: CASSAPLTYSNQPQHF.

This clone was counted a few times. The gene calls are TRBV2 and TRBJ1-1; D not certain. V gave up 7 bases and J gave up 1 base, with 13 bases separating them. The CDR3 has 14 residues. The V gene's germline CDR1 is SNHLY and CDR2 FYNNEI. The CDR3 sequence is CASTPLGENTEAFF. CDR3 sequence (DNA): TGTGCCAGCACCCCGTTGGGAGAGAACACTGAAGCTTTCTTT.

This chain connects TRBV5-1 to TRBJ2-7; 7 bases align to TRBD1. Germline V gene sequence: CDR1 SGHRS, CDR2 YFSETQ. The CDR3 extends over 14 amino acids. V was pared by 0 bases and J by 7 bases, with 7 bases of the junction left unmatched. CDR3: CASSLETGLPEQYF. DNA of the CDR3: TGCGCCAGCAGCTTGGAGACAGGGCTTCCAGAGCAGTACTTC.

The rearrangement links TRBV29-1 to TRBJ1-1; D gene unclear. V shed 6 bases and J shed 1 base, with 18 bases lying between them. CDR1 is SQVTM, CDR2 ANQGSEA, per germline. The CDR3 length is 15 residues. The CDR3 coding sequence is TGCAGCGTCACTCCCTTCTTCAATCGGAACACTGAAGCTTTCTTT. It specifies CSVTPFFNRNTEAFF.

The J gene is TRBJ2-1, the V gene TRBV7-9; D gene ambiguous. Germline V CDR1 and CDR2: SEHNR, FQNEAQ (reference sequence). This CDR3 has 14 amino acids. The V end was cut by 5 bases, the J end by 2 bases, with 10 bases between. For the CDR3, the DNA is TGTGCCAGCAGCGGTACAGATGCCTACAATGAGCAGTTCTTC. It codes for CASSGTDAYNEQFF. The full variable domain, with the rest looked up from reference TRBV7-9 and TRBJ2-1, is DTGVSQNPRHKITKRGQNVTFRCDPISEHNRLYWYRQTLGQGPEFLTYFQNEAQLEKSRLLSDRFSAERPKGSFSTLEIQRTEQGDSAMYLCASSGTDAYNEQFFGPGTRLTVL.

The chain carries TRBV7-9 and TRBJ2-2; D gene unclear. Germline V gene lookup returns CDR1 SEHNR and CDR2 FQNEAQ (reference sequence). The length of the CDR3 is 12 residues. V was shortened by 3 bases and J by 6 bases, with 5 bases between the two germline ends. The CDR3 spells CASSFGPGELFF. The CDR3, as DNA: TGTGCCAGCAGCTTTGGCCCCGGGGAGCTGTTTTTT.

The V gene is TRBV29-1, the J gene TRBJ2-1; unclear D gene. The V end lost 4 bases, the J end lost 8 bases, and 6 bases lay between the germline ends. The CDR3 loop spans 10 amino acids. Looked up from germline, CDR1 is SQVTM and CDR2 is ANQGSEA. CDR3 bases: TGCAGCGTTGCTTCTCATGAGCAGTTCTTC. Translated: CSVASHEQFF.

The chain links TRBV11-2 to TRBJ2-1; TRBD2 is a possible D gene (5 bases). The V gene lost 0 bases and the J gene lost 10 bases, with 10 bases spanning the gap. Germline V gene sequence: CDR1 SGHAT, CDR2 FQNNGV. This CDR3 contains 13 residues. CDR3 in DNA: TGTGCCAGCAGCTTAGATCTTCGGGGAGAGCAGTTCTTC. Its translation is CASSLDLRGEQFF.

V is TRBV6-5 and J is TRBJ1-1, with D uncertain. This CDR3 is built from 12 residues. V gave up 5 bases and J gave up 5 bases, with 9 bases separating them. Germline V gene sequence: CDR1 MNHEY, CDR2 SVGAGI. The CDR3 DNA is TGTGCCAGCAGTCCCGACGGGACTGAAGCTTTCTTT. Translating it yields CASSPDGTEAFF.

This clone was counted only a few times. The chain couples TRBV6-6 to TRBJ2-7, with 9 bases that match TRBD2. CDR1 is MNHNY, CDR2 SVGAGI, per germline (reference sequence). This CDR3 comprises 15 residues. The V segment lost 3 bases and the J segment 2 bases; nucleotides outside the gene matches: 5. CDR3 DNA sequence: TGTGCCAGCAGTTATCAGGCGGGAGGGCCCTACGAGCAGTACTTC. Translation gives CASSYQAGGPYEQYF.

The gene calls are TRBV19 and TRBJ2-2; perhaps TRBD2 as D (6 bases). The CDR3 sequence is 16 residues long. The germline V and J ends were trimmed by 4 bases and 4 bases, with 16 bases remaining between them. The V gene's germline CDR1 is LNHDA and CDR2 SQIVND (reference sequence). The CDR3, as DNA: TGTGCCAGTAGTACTAGGACTGGAGGGGTCACCGGGGAGCTGTTTTTT. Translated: CASSTRTGGVTGELFF.

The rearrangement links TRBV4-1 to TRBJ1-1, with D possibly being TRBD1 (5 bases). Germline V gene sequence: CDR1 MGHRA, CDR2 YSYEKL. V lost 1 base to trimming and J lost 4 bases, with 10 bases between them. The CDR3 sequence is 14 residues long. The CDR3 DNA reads TGCGCCAGCAGCCAAGTAGTCAGGGTCACTGAAGCTTTCTTT. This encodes CASSQVVRVTEAFF.

This CDR3 is CASCLAEIGEQFF. The CDR3 coding sequence is TGTGCCAGTTGTCTAGCGGAGATCGGTGAGCAGTTCTTC. The chain couples TRBV14 to TRBJ2-1, with 7 nucleotides matching TRBD2. The germline V gene encodes CDR1 SGHDN and CDR2 FVKESK. The CDR3 is 13 amino acids. J was trimmed by 9 bases and V by 9 bases; bases with no gene match: 11.

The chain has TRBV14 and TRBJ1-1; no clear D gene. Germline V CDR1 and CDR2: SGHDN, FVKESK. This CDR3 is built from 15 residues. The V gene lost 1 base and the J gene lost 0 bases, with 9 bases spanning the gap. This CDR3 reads CASSQGEHLNTEAFF. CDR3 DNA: TGTGCCAGCAGCCAAGGTGAGCATCTGAACACTGAAGCTTTCTTT. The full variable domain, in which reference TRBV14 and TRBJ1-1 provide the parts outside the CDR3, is EAGVTQFPSHSVIEKGQTVTLRCDPISGHDNLYWYRRVMGKEIKFLLHFVKESKQDESGMPNNRFLAERTGGTYSTLKVQPAELEDSGVYFCASSQGEHLNTEAFFGQGTRLTVV.

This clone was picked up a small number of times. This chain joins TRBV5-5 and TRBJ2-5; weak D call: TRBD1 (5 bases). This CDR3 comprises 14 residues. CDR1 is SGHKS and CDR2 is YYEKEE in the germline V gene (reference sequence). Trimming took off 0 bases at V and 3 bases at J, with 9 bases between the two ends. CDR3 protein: CASSLEGREETQYF. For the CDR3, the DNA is TGTGCCAGCAGCTTGGAGGGGCGAGAAGAGACCCAGTACTTC. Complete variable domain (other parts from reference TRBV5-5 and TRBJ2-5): DAGVTQSPTHLIKTRGQQVTLRCSPISGHKSVSWYQQVLGQGPQFIFQYYEKEERGRGNFPDRFSARQFPNYSSELNVNALLLGDSALYLCASSLEGREETQYFGPGTRLLVL.

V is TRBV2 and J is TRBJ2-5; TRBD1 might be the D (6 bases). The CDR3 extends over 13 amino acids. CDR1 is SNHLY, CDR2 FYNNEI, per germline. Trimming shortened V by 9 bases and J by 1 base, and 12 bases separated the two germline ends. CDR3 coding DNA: TGTGCCAGTGGCGGACAGATCCAAGAGACCCAGTACTTC. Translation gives CASGGQIQETQYF.